The 14 T cell receptor beta chains given below trace back to one sample, sequenced in a study of neurological immune-mediated disorders (dated by TCRdb to the late 2010s). To prepare the library, 5' RACE was applied. Sequencer: Illumina HiSeq 2500. TCRdb cleaned the public reads at Q25 with fastp, built clones with MiXCR and kept in-frame beta chains. A single entry per CDR3 protein holds the most common genes and DNA from its merged rows. Within this sample are more than 45,000 distinct CDR3 sequences, with roughly 3.2% of them counted one time only. The ten largest clones capture around 3.1% of the sample. The specimen sequenced was PBMCs. These receptors were collected from a woman younger than 45 with multiple sclerosis.

This clonotype came up many times. The chain joins TRBV7-7 to TRBJ2-1; 10 bases are a match to TRBD2. The germline CDR1 and CDR2 sequences are SSHAT and FNYEAQ (reference sequence). Germline trimming cut 5 bases from V and 4 bases from J; bases unmatched to any gene: 5. The length of the CDR3 is 15 residues. The CDR3 is CASSPVAGGYNEQFF. CDR3 nucleotide sequence: TGTGCCAGCAGCCCGGTAGCGGGGGGTTACAATGAGCAGTTCTTC.

The chain links TRBV20-1 to TRBJ2-5, with TRBD2 matching over 8 bases. CDR1 and CDR2 from the germline V gene are DFQATT and SNEGSKA (reference sequence). V dropped 6 bases and J dropped 1; count of bases not matched to a gene: 7. CDR3 size: 14 residues. The CDR3 region has the DNA TGCAGTGCCCACGGGGGGGTTAGCCAAGAGACCCAGTACTTC. It codes for CSAHGGVSQETQYF.

This clonotype was detected ten times or more. This rearrangement joins TRBV7-9 to TRBJ1-2, with D possibly TRBD1 on 5 matching bases. V lost 7 bases and J 3 bases, leaving 15 bases between the germline ends. Looked up from germline, CDR1 is SEHNR and CDR2 is FQNEAQ (reference sequence). CDR3 length equals 14 residues. The CDR3 loop is CASTSGDGYYGYTF. The CDR3 region has the DNA TGTGCCAGCACCTCCGGGGACGGCTACTATGGCTACACCTTC.

This clonotype was observed many times. V is TRBV15 and J is TRBJ1-4; D remains unclear. V lost 4 bases, J lost 6 bases, and 15 bases lay in between. CDR3 length: 15 residues. CDR1 and CDR2 from the germline V gene are LNHNV and YYDKDF (reference sequence). The DNA for the CDR3 is TGTGCCACCAGCAAAGTATTAGGGAGGGATGAAAAACTGTTTTTT. Translating gives CATSKVLGRDEKLFF.

In this sample, this clonotype turned up many times. This rearrangement joins TRBV20-1 to TRBJ1-5, with D hard to call. The germline gives CDR1 DFQATT, CDR2 SNEGSKA (reference sequence). V lost 3 bases, J lost 6 bases, and 12 bases lay in between. This CDR3 spans 13 amino acids. The CDR3, as DNA: TGCAGTGCTAGTCCGGATGCGGCTCAGCCCCAGCATTTT. This gives the protein CSASPDAAQPQHF.

By share of the sample, this clonotype is medium-sized. The CDR3 sequence: CASSFASEQYF. Written as DNA, the CDR3 is TGTGCCAGCAGTTTCGCCTCCGAGCAGTACTTC. The chain joins TRBV28 to TRBJ2-7; D gene uncertain. The V end lost 3 bases, the J end lost 6 bases, and 6 bases lay between the germline ends. The CDR3 runs 11 residues. Germline V gene data show CDR1 as MDHEN and CDR2 as SYDVKM.

This clonotype was recorded many times. The chain uses TRBV29-1 and TRBJ2-7; 10 bases align to TRBD2. The CDR3 runs to 15 residues. Germline CDR1 is SQVTM and CDR2 is ANQGSEA. V shed 6 bases and J 4 bases; nucleotides not matched to a gene: 12. The chain's CDR3 is CSVRRGLAGEYEQYF. The CDR3 region has the DNA TGCAGCGTCAGAAGGGGGCTAGCGGGAGAGTACGAGCAGTACTTC.

V gene TRBV12-3 or TRBV12-4 combines with J gene TRBJ1-4, with 7 bases lining up with TRBD1. The CDR3 has 14 amino acids. After removal of 4 bases from V and 1 base from J, the junction contained 0 bases not matched to a gene. The CDR3 reads CASSYRGTNEKLFF. Here the CDR3 DNA reads TGTGCCAGCAGTTACAGGGGAACTAATGAAAAACTGTTTTTT.

This clonotype was seen ten or more times. CDR3 sequence reads: CASSLAEASYEQYF. For the CDR3, the DNA is TGTGCCAGCAGCTTAGCGGAAGCCTCCTACGAGCAGTACTTC. The genes are TRBV7-2 and TRBJ2-7; no definite D call. Germline V lookup: CDR1 SGHTA, CDR2 FQGNSA. Trimming removed 0 bases from V and 0 bases from J, with 6 bases in between. CDR3 length: 14 amino acids.

This clonotype was found many times. The chain combines TRBV7-2 with TRBJ2-1; possibly TRBD1 or TRBD2 for D (5 bases each). The CDR3 runs 12 residues. Germline V gene lookup returns CDR1 SGHTA and CDR2 FQGNSA. Trimming stripped 4 bases from V and 7 bases from J, with 8 bases between. The CDR3 sequence: CASSWWGNEQFF. CDR3 bases: TGTGCCAGCAGCTGGTGGGGGAATGAGCAGTTCTTC.

There are many counts of this clonotype. The V call is TRBV20-1, the J call TRBJ1-5; no clear D gene. The CDR3 contains 14 residues. CDR1 is DFQATT and CDR2 is SNEGSKA in the germline V gene (reference sequence). Trimming pared 6 bases from V and 4 bases from J, leaving 16 bases between. This chain's CDR3 is CSASQAVANQPQHF. DNA of the CDR3: TGCAGTGCCTCGCAGGCAGTAGCAAATCAGCCCCAGCATTTT.

This clonotype was observed many times. The chain joins TRBV12-3 or TRBV12-4 to TRBJ2-3; TRBD2 agrees at 8 bases. There are 16 residues in the CDR3. Trimming at V came to 0 bases and at J to 4 bases, leaving 6 bases not matched to a gene. The CDR3 region has the DNA TGTGCCAGCAGTTTAGCCCGGGGCGGGGGGTCAGATACGCAGTATTTT. It translates to CASSLARGGGSDTQYF.

This clonotype appeared many times. This chain links TRBV5-1 with TRBJ2-6; D is unresolved. This CDR3 spans 15 amino acids. Germline values: CDR1 SGHRS, CDR2 YFSETQ. V lost 7 bases to trimming and J lost 0 bases, with 11 bases between them. The CDR3 DNA reads as TGCGCCAGCTTGGCAGTCCACTCTGGGGCCAACGTCCTGACTTTC. It is translated as CASLAVHSGANVLTF.

This clonotype was seen at least ten times. The CDR3 nucleotides read TGTGCCAGCAGTTACACGAGGTCGGCAGATCTCTTTGGCTACACCTTC. Its protein is CASSYTRSADLFGYTF. This chain uses TRBV6-2 or TRBV6-3 with TRBJ1-2; D ambiguous. CDR1 MNHEY and CDR2 SVGEGT come from the germline V gene. This CDR3 is 16 amino acids long. V dropped 2 bases and J dropped 7 bases, with 20 bases sitting between them.